This T cell receptor (beta chain) was retrieved from a study of blood T cell repertoires in COVID-19. Study context: The samples span acute and convalescent COVID-19 from the United States, Italy and Spain. PBMCs, B-cell-depleted T cells, or T cells provided the cDNA or gDNA that made up the material.

Germline V lookup: CDR1 MRHNA, CDR2 SNTAGT. With 5 bases removed from V and 0 bases from J, the gap between germline ends came to 16 bases. The CDR3 is made up of 16 amino acids. Study processing details: Reference gene primer amplification gave nucleated cell count estimates. Sequencing was performed with immunoSEQ multiplex PCR; in TCRdb, only in-frame clones are kept and a portion is missing. D and trimming come from the DNA, and the V and J calls and clone size come from that table. Of 210,000 or so clones listed, roughly 73% are singletons. The receptor was isolated from an elderly woman with active or convalescent COVID-19. Sequencing was carried out using peripheral blood. The chain is built from TRBV6-4 and TRBJ1-1; unclear D gene. CDR3 loop: CASSWRSVFMNTEAFF. In nucleotides, the CDR3 is TGTGCCAGCAGTTGGCGGTCAGTTTTTATGAACACTGAAGCTTTCTTT.